Below, 4 T cell receptor beta chains from the same sample are listed, as sequenced in a study of T cell repertoires in cytomegalovirus infection. TCRdb reanalysed the reads using MiXCR and keeps one entry per CDR3 protein. In the table there are around 500,000 distinct CDR3 sequences, about two fifths of which are singletons. No cognate antigen is known for these TCRs. The sequencing used cultured PBMCs, collected from culture after CMV antigen stimulation. The receptors were gathered from a human donor in good health (CMV status not recorded). Some clones in this sample may be carry-over from other donors' samples.

This sequence joins TRBV7-2 and TRBJ2-1; D uncertain. Germline CDR1 is SGHTA and CDR2 is FQGNSA. The CDR3 runs 13 residues. V was shortened by 5 bases and J by 7 bases, with 12 bases between the two germline ends. The CDR3 reads CASSRIGRNEQFF. In DNA, the CDR3 is TGTGCCAGCAGCCGTATCGGCCGAAATGAGCAGTTCTTC.

The V and J genes are TRBV12-3 or TRBV12-4 and TRBJ1-6; D ambiguous. Trimming pared 1 base from V and 10 bases from J, leaving 11 bases between. The CDR3 extends over 14 amino acids. CDR3 region: CASSLGEAGSPLHF. For the CDR3, the DNA is TGTGCCAGCAGTTTAGGGGAGGCGGGGTCACCCCTCCACTTT.

The sample holds a few counts of this clonotype. A junction boundary mismatches the germline segment, possibly from a read error. CDR3: CASSPSASSRAGYSSPLHF. The CDR3 DNA reads as TGTGCCAGCAGCCCCTCAGCCTCCAGCCGGGCGGGCTATAGTTCACCCCTCCACTTT. V is TRBV2 and J is TRBJ1-6, with no clear D. The CDR3 covers 19 residues. Per the germline V gene, CDR1 is SNHLY and CDR2 is FYNNEI.

This clonotype was seen only a few times. The CDR3 DNA is TGTGCCACCTTAGCCCCGGTCGGCATTCAGTACTTC. The encoded protein is CATLAPVGIQYF. The chain employs TRBV19 and TRBJ2-4; D ambiguous. V was shortened by 10 bases and J by 9 bases, with 16 bases between the two germline ends. Germline V gene lookup returns CDR1 LNHDA and CDR2 SQIVND (reference sequence). The CDR3 has 12 residues.